These 9 T cell receptor beta chains were sequenced from one sample in a study of shared clonotypes between healthy human individuals. Produced via immunoSEQ multiplex PCR; TCRdb's table is partial and in-frame only. The repertoire holds over a million clones, with about 80% as singletons. The sequencing sample was made of memory CD4+ T cells sorted from blood. The subset: CD45RA-negative fraction. Source of these receptors: a young man in good health.

Comment on this clone: Compared with germline, one end of the junction differs, possibly owing to a read error. This sequence joins TRBV7-7 and TRBJ2-5; a possible D gene is TRBD2 (6 bases). This CDR3 spans 13 amino acids. Per the germline V gene, CDR1 is SSHAT and CDR2 is FNYEAQ (reference sequence). The DNA for the CDR3 is TGTGCTAGCAGCTCCGGGAGCCAAGAGACCCAGTACTTC. Its translation is CASSSGSQETQYF.

The gene calls are TRBV6-5 and TRBJ2-7, with 8 bases lining up with TRBD1. Unmatched junction bases numbered 8, after V lost 6 bases and J lost 1 base. This CDR3 spans 15 amino acids. Germline V gives CDR1 MNHEY, CDR2 SVGAGI. CDR3 amino acids: CASRFSGTGSYEQYF. The CDR3 coding sequence is TGTGCCAGCAGGTTTTCCGGGACAGGTTCCTACGAGCAGTACTTC.

The V call is TRBV7-2, the J call TRBJ1-2, with 7 bases matching TRBD1. The CDR3 runs 12 residues. Trimming took 5 bases from V and 10 from J; bases not matched to a gene: 7. CDR1 is SGHTA, CDR2 FQGNSA, per germline. The CDR3, as DNA: TGTGCCAGCAGCCCATACAGGGGACTCTACACCTTC. Its protein product is CASSPYRGLYTF.

This chain links TRBV7-9 with TRBJ1-1; 9 bases are a match to TRBD1. CDR3 size: 19 residues. V lost 5 bases to trimming and J lost 1 base; unmatched junction nucleotides: 17. The germline V gene has CDR1 SEHNR and CDR2 FQNEAQ (reference sequence). The CDR3 is CASSHVGGQGGIGNTEAFF. DNA of the CDR3: TGTGCCAGCAGCCACGTGGGGGGACAGGGAGGAATAGGGAACACTGAAGCTTTCTTT. Using reference TRBV7-9 and TRBJ1-1 for the parts outside the CDR3, the full variable domain is DTGVSQNPRHKITKRGQNVTFRCDPISEHNRLYWYRQTLGQGPEFLTYFQNEAQLEKSRLLSDRFSAERPKGSFSTLEIQRTEQGDSAMYLCASSHVGGQGGIGNTEAFFGQGTRLTVV.

V and J are TRBV12-2 and TRBJ2-7. TRBV12-2 is tagged as a pseudogene. This CDR3 has 17 amino acids. CDR3 in amino acids: CASRSHTPGPSMGEQYF. CDR3 DNA: TGTGCAAGTCGCTCTCACACCCCGGGACCCAGCATGGGGGAGCAGTACTTC.

The J gene is TRBJ2-7, the V gene TRBV5-4; D unclear. Looked up from germline, CDR1 is SGHNT and CDR2 is YYREEE (reference sequence). CDR3 size: 13 residues. V gave up 4 bases and J gave up 3 bases, with 11 bases separating them. The CDR3 DNA follows: TGTGCCAGCAGCCGTGGCGGTCACTACGAGCAGTACTTC. Its translation is CASSRGGHYEQYF.

The V and J genes are TRBV6-1 and TRBJ2-5; D is undetermined. V dropped 0 bases and J dropped 5 bases, with 4 bases sitting between them. Germline CDR1 MNHNS, CDR2 SASEGT. The CDR3 is 12 residues long. CDR3 in amino acids: CASSEARETQYF. The CDR3 DNA follows: TGTGCCAGCAGTGAAGCTCGGGAGACCCAGTACTTC.

The gene calls are TRBV25-1 and TRBJ1-1, with D maybe TRBD1 (6 bases). In germline, CDR1 is MGHDK, CDR2 SYGVNS. V gave up 5 bases and J gave up 3 bases, with 10 bases separating them. The CDR3 extends over 13 amino acids. The CDR3 reads CASSTPGDTEAFF. Here the CDR3 DNA reads TGTGCCAGCAGTACCCCAGGGGACACTGAAGCTTTCTTT. The variable domain in full, completed from reference TRBV25-1 and TRBJ1-1, reads EADIYQTPRYLVIGTGKKITLECSQTMGHDKMYWYQQDPGMELHLIHYSYGVNSTEKGDLSSESTVSRIRTEHFPLTLESARPSHTSQYLCASSTPGDTEAFFGQGTRLTVV.

The DNA for the CDR3 is TGCGCCAGCAGTGAGGTGGGGTCATACACCGGGGAGCTGTTTTTT. This translates into CASSEVGSYTGELFF. V usage is TRBV10-1 and J usage is TRBJ2-2; no definite D call. This CDR3 has 15 residues. The V and J ends lost 2 bases and 3 bases respectively, with 10 bases between them. CDR1 WNHNN and CDR2 SYGVQD come from the germline V gene (reference sequence).